Following are 32 T cell receptor beta chains from one sample sequenced in a study of shared clonotypes between healthy human individuals. Data came from immunoSEQ multiplex PCR; TCRdb stores just in-frame clones and leaves some out. The table has 2,500,000 or so clones, approximately 90% seen once. The sequenced sample was naive CD4+ T cells from PBMCs. The subset here: CD45RA+ positively selected. These receptors all stem from a man younger than 35 in good health. Some clones in this sample may be carry-over from other donors' samples.

J is TRBJ1-2 and V is TRBV6-5; D may be TRBD1 (5 bases). This CDR3 has 16 amino acids. Per the germline V gene, CDR1 is MNHEY and CDR2 is SVGAGI. The V end lost 0 bases, the J end lost 4 bases, and 15 bases lay between the germline ends. CDR3 in amino acids: CASSYSGEGALYGYTF. In DNA form, the CDR3 reads TGTGCCAGCAGTTACTCGGGTGAAGGGGCCCTCTATGGCTACACCTTC.

As for this clone: The same CDR3 arises from other DNA sequences in this sample as well. The V and J genes are TRBV30 and TRBJ2-5, with D possibly being TRBD1 (5 bases). The germline V and J ends were trimmed by 3 bases and 2 bases, with 10 bases remaining between them. There are 13 residues in the CDR3. CDR1 is GTSNPN and CDR2 is SVGIG in the germline V gene (reference sequence). DNA for the CDR3: TGTGCCTGGAGCCGAGACAGACAAGAGACCCAGTACTTC. This gives the protein CAWSRDRQETQYF.

Points on this clone: The sample holds other DNA sequences that translate to the same CDR3. The chain has TRBV15 and TRBJ1-1, with D unclear. CDR1 and CDR2 from the germline V gene are LNHNV and YYDKDF (reference sequence). This CDR3 is built from 12 residues. V lost 1 base and J lost 5, with 5 bases in between. The CDR3 spells CATSRARTEAFF. The CDR3 nucleotides read TGTGCCACCAGCAGAGCGCGGACTGAAGCTTTCTTT.

This rearrangement joins TRBV11-3 to TRBJ2-3; D call uncertain. The V end was cut by 1 base, the J end by 2 bases, with 16 bases between. Per the germline V gene, CDR1 is SGHNT and CDR2 is YENEEA. CDR3 length: 17 amino acids. The CDR3 loop is CASSLGGPLGLTDTQYF. The CDR3 DNA reads TGTGCCAGCAGCTTAGGAGGCCCGCTAGGTCTCACAGATACGCAGTATTTT. Using reference TRBV11-3 and TRBJ2-3 for the parts outside the CDR3, the full variable domain is EAGVVQSPRYKIIEKKQPVAFWCNPISGHNTLYWYLQNLGQGPELLIRYENEEAVDDSQLPKDRFSAERLKGVDSTLKIQPAELGDSAVYLCASSLGGPLGLTDTQYFGPGTRLTVL.

This clone was detected once. V is TRBV27 and J is TRBJ2-1; no clear D gene. The germline V gene encodes CDR1 MNHEY and CDR2 SMNVEV (reference sequence). The CDR3 runs 15 residues. Trimming cost V 2 bases and J 4 bases, with 12 bases left between them. In DNA form, the CDR3 reads TGTGCCAGCAGTTTAAGAGCAACCTTTTACAATGAGCAGTTCTTC. Translating it yields CASSLRATFYNEQFF.

V usage is TRBV5-6 and J usage is TRBJ2-2; D unresolved. The V and J ends lost 0 bases and 1 base respectively, with 4 bases between them. Per germline, CDR1 SGHDT and CDR2 YYEEEE. The CDR3 extends over 14 amino acids. In DNA form, the CDR3 reads TGTGCCAGCAGCTTGGTTCAGAACACCGGGGAGCTGTTTTTT. This translates into CASSLVQNTGELFF.

Details on this clone: Other DNA variants within this sample encode the same CDR3. The chain recombines TRBV4-2 with TRBJ2-1; 10 bases are shared with TRBD2. After removal of 1 base from V and 5 bases from J, the junction contained 2 bases not matched to a gene. The CDR3 sequence is 15 residues long. Germline loops: CDR1 LGHNA, CDR2 YNFKEQ. CDR3: CASSQVTSGDNEQFF. The DNA for the CDR3 is TGTGCCAGCAGCCAAGTAACTAGCGGGGACAATGAGCAGTTCTTC.

The rearrangement uses TRBV19 and TRBJ1-1; D is undetermined. Deletions cut 5 bases from V and 3 bases from J, with 4 bases between. Per germline, CDR1 LNHDA and CDR2 SQIVND (reference sequence). The CDR3 runs 11 residues. The CDR3 is CASSRDTEAFF. The CDR3 nucleotides are TGTGCCAGTAGTCGGGACACTGAAGCTTTCTTT.

V usage is TRBV6-6 and J usage is TRBJ2-1, with 12 positions matching TRBD2. Germline V gene sequence: CDR1 MNHNY, CDR2 SVGAGI (reference sequence). The CDR3 is 15 amino acids. V lost 2 bases to trimming and J lost 9 bases; unmatched junction nucleotides: 5. CDR3 nucleotides: TGTGCCAGCAGTTACCCAGTGACTAGCGGGAGTGAGCAGTTCTTC. Translated, it gives CASSYPVTSGSEQFF.

The J gene is TRBJ2-3, the V gene TRBV10-1; D tentatively reads TRBD1 or TRBD2 (6 bases each). CDR1 and CDR2 from the germline V gene are WNHNN and SYGVQD (reference sequence). This CDR3 has 17 residues. Trimming stripped 3 bases from V and 0 bases from J, with 16 bases between. CDR3 sequence (DNA): TGCGCCAGCAGTGATAGGAGGGGACAAACTAGCACAGATACGCAGTATTTT. Translated: CASSDRRGQTSTDTQYF.

V and J are TRBV6-5 and TRBJ2-7; unclear D gene. The length of the CDR3 is 14 residues. CDR1 MNHEY and CDR2 SVGAGI come from the germline V gene. Between the trimmed V and J ends, which lost 0 bases and 2 bases, there was a span of 8 bases. The CDR3, as DNA: TGTGCCAGCAGTTACTCGGGCAGAGCCTACGAGCAGTACTTC. It is translated as CASSYSGRAYEQYF.

This chain links TRBV19 with TRBJ2-1; 9 bases are shared with TRBD1. In germline, CDR1 is LNHDA, CDR2 SQIVND (reference sequence). This CDR3 region has 16 residues. Germline trimming cut 4 bases from V and 4 bases from J; bases unmatched to any gene: 8. CDR3 in DNA: TGTGCCAGTAGTAGCTTCTGGACAGGGGAGTACAATGAGCAGTTCTTC. As protein: CASSSFWTGEYNEQFF.

The chain joins TRBV28 to TRBJ2-5, with 8 bases aligning to TRBD1. CDR1 is MDHEN, CDR2 SYDVKM, per germline. This CDR3 spans 15 amino acids. With 2 bases clipped from V and 3 bases from J, the junction kept 5 bases outside the gene matches. The CDR3 nucleotides are TGTGCCAGCAGTTTACCTGGGACAGGCAAAGAGACCCAGTACTTC. Residues: CASSLPGTGKETQYF.

J is TRBJ2-5 and V is TRBV6-5; possible D gene TRBD1, 5 bases. The assigned J gene may be wrong: the sequence end matches TRBJ2-7 better. CDR3 length equals 13 residues. Germline assignment: CDR1 MNHEY and CDR2 SVGAGI. The CDR3 DNA reads TGTGCCAGCGGGGCGGATCCCTCCTACGAGCAGTACTTC. This codes for CASGADPSYEQYF.

The chain carries TRBV27 and TRBJ2-4; D remains unclear. Germline assignment: CDR1 MNHEY and CDR2 SMNVEV (reference sequence). The CDR3 extends over 17 amino acids. V shed 2 bases and J shed 7 bases, with 21 bases lying between them. The CDR3 protein is CASSLSLPRAGSNIQYF. The DNA of the CDR3 is TGTGCCAGCAGTTTAAGCCTCCCACGGGCAGGTAGCAACATTCAGTACTTC.

The V and J genes are TRBV14 and TRBJ1-1; tentative D call: TRBD1 (5 bases). CDR3 length: 13 amino acids. The V gene lost 8 bases and the J gene lost 0 bases, with 10 bases spanning the gap. Looked up from germline, CDR1 is SGHDN and CDR2 is FVKESK. CDR3 amino acids: CASRRELNTEAFF. Here the CDR3 DNA reads TGTGCCAGCCGCAGGGAACTGAACACTGAAGCTTTCTTT. Filled out from reference TRBV14 and TRBJ1-1, the complete variable domain reads EAGVTQFPSHSVIEKGQTVTLRCDPISGHDNLYWYRRVMGKEIKFLLHFVKESKQDESGMPNNRFLAERTGGTYSTLKVQPAELEDSGVYFCASRRELNTEAFFGQGTRLTVV.

This rearrangement joins TRBV7-2 to TRBJ1-6; weak D call: TRBD1 (6 bases). CDR3 length: 15 amino acids. The V and J ends lost 5 bases and 7 bases respectively, with 15 bases between them. Germline V gene sequence: CDR1 SGHTA, CDR2 FQGNSA. The CDR3 loop is CASSPQGVRNSPLHF. The CDR3 DNA is TGTGCCAGCAGCCCACAGGGCGTGAGGAATTCACCCCTCCACTTT.

This chain connects TRBV2 to TRBJ2-5; 8 bases fit TRBD1. CDR1 and CDR2 from the germline V gene are SNHLY and FYNNEI. The trim removed 1 base at V and 5 bases at J, leaving 9 bases unmatched. The CDR3 has 16 residues. The CDR3 protein is CASSEGAGGGRETQYF. DNA of the CDR3: TGTGCCAGCAGTGAAGGGGCAGGGGGCGGTCGGGAGACCCAGTACTTC.

This rearrangement joins TRBV28 to TRBJ1-2; no clear D. Germline V CDR1 and CDR2: MDHEN, SYDVKM. The CDR3 contains 12 residues. V lost 6 bases to trimming and J lost 8 bases, with 13 bases between them. This chain's CDR3 is CASSPAGVGYTF. The CDR3, as DNA: TGTGCCAGCAGCCCGGCCGGGGTAGGCTACACCTTC.

This sequence joins TRBV7-9 and TRBJ2-1, with 7 positions matching TRBD2. After removal of 10 bases from V and 3 bases from J, the junction contained 9 bases not matched to a gene. The CDR3 has 14 amino acids. CDR1 is SEHNR, CDR2 FQNEAQ, per germline (reference sequence). CDR3 protein: CATSMGTNYNEQFF. The CDR3 nucleotides are TGTGCCACTTCCATGGGGACTAACTACAATGAGCAGTTCTTC.

The rearrangement links TRBV11-2 to TRBJ2-3, with unresolved D. The germline V gene encodes CDR1 SGHAT and CDR2 FQNNGV. Trimming left V 2 bases short and J 6 bases short, with 12 bases between. The length of the CDR3 is 14 residues. CDR3 loop: CASSLSADGDTQYF. CDR3 nucleotide sequence: TGTGCCAGCAGCTTATCGGCCGATGGGGATACGCAGTATTTT.

Here the CDR3 reads CASKVAGEQYF. The DNA of the CDR3 is TGTGCCAGCAAGGTGGCGGGCGAGCAGTACTTC. This sequence joins TRBV9 and TRBJ2-7; D is perhaps TRBD2 (5 bases). Germline V gene lookup returns CDR1 SGDLS and CDR2 YYNGEE. The CDR3 covers 11 residues. Trimming cost V 6 bases and J 6 bases, with 10 bases left between them.

The chain links TRBV7-2 to TRBJ2-7; D could derive from TRBD1 or TRBD2 (5 bases each). Germline values: CDR1 SGHTA, CDR2 FQGNSA. The CDR3 totals 16 residues. The ends were cut back, 5 bases at V and 1 base at J, with 18 bases in the middle. The CDR3 sequence: CASSLTGTLESYEQYF. The DNA of the CDR3 is TGTGCCAGCAGCCTTACTGGGACCCTAGAATCCTACGAGCAGTACTTC.

V usage is TRBV10-1 and J usage is TRBJ2-5; TRBD2 matches at 11 bases. After removal of 3 bases from V and 2 bases from J, the junction contained 5 bases not matched to a gene. CDR1 is WNHNN, CDR2 SYGVQD, per germline (reference sequence). CDR3 length equals 16 residues. CDR3 DNA: TGCGCCAGCAGTGACCGACTAGCGGGGACGCAAGAGACCCAGTACTTC. This encodes CASSDRLAGTQETQYF.

A single count supports this clone. The chain joins TRBV6-4 to TRBJ2-1; weak D call: TRBD2 (6 bases). CDR3 length: 13 residues. The V gene lost 8 bases and the J gene lost 4 bases, with 12 bases spanning the gap. Looked up from germline, CDR1 is MRHNA and CDR2 is SNTAGT. CDR3 loop: CASAPAGYNEQFF. The CDR3 DNA is TGTGCCAGCGCCCCCGCGGGATACAATGAGCAGTTCTTC.

The CDR3 loop is CASVQAGARNEQFF. Written as DNA, the CDR3 is TGTGCCAGCGTCCAGGCGGGAGCAAGAAATGAGCAGTTCTTC. The chain carries TRBV28 and TRBJ2-1; the match to TRBD2 covers 7 bases. The CDR3 loop spans 14 amino acids. Germline V gene data show CDR1 as MDHEN and CDR2 as SYDVKM. V gave up 8 bases and J gave up 7 bases; unmatched junction bases: 11.

The chain uses TRBV7-3 and TRBJ2-5; D call uncertain. The germline V gene encodes CDR1 SGHTA and CDR2 FQGTGA. V lost 3 bases, J lost 4 bases, and 12 bases lay in between. The CDR3 has 14 amino acids. In nucleotides, the CDR3 is TGTGCCAGCAGCTTGGGCTTGAAAGGAGAGACCCAGTACTTC. Translation gives CASSLGLKGETQYF.

The rearrangement joins TRBV30 to TRBJ2-7, with D unclear. The ends were cut back, 3 bases at V and 3 bases at J, with 24 bases in the middle. Germline loops: CDR1 GTSNPN, CDR2 SVGIG (reference sequence). The CDR3 spans 17 residues. The CDR3 loop reads CAWSLPGIRILYYEQYF. CDR3 nucleotides: TGTGCCTGGAGCCTACCGGGTATTAGAATCTTATACTACGAGCAGTACTTC.

About this clone itself: Other DNA sequences in this sample translate to the same CDR3. This chain uses TRBV5-1 with TRBJ2-1, with TRBD1 identical over 11 bases. The junction had 4 bases not matched to a gene; V was cut back by 4 bases and J by 7 bases. The CDR3 is 14 amino acids. Germline CDR1 is SGHRS and CDR2 is YFSETQ. CDR3 nucleotide sequence: TGCGCCAGCAGCCCGGGGACAGGGGGGAATGAGCAGTTCTTC. It translates to CASSPGTGGNEQFF.

In regard to this clone: The same CDR3 also results from other DNA sequences found in this sample. The rearrangement links TRBV5-1 to TRBJ2-3; TRBD1 is a possible D gene (6 bases). There are 14 residues in the CDR3. V lost 4 bases and J lost 0, with 9 bases in between. Germline V CDR1 and CDR2: SGHRS, YFSETQ. CDR3 coding DNA: TGCGCCAGCAGCCCGGGACAAAGCACAGATACGCAGTATTTT. Its protein product is CASSPGQSTDTQYF.

The chain couples TRBV25-1 to TRBJ1-1; D is unclear. Germline CDR1 MGHDK, CDR2 SYGVNS. This CDR3 contains 16 residues. Deletions cut 5 bases from V and 6 bases from J, with 22 bases between. The CDR3 sequence: CASSMTSFDRVPEAFF. The CDR3 nucleotides read TGTGCCAGCAGTATGACATCTTTCGACCGTGTCCCTGAAGCTTTCTTT.

Points on this clone: Other DNA variants within this sample encode the same CDR3. The chain joins TRBV5-1 to TRBJ2-2; no reliable D call. This CDR3 has 13 amino acids. Germline V gene data show CDR1 as SGHRS and CDR2 as YFSETQ. The V end was cut by 0 bases, the J end by 4 bases, with 4 bases between. The CDR3 DNA sequence: TGCGCCAGCAGCTTGGTTCCCACCGGGGAGCTGTTTTTT. It encodes CASSLVPTGELFF.